This T cell receptor beta chain is drawn from a study of blood T cell repertoires in COVID-19. Overall study context: T cells, B-cell-depleted T cells, or PBMCs supplied cDNA or gDNA.

Clones were sequenced by immunoSEQ multiplex PCR, and TCRdb holds only the in-frame ones, with some missing. The sample gives about 31,000 clones, roughly 90% of which show up once; approximately 0.51% is in the top ten. The CDR3 loop spans 18 amino acids. CDR1 is GTSNPN, CDR2 SVGIG, per germline (reference sequence). The ends lost 0 bases at V and 0 bases at J; junction bases unmatched: 8. Sequenced input: peripheral blood. The gene calls are TRBV30 and TRBJ2-3; 11 bases map to TRBD2. The clonotype originates from a woman in her 40s with active or convalescent COVID-19. The CDR3, as DNA: TGTGCCTGGAGTGTCTGGACTAGCGGGTTTTCTAGCACAGATACGCAGTATTTT. Its protein product is CAWSVWTSGFSSTDTQYF. The full variable domain, its missing parts supplied by reference TRBV30 and TRBJ2-3, is SQTIHQWPATLVQPVGSPLSLECTVEGTSNPNLYWYRQAAGRGLQLLFYSVGIGQISSEVPQNLSASRPQDRQFILSSKKLLLSDSGFYLCAWSVWTSGFSSTDTQYFGPGTRLTVL.